The 17 T cell receptor beta chains below come from one sample, sequenced in a study of PD-1 and CTLA-4 blockade in melanoma. Assay used: immunoSEQ multiplex PCR; TCRdb lists only in-frame clones, some missing. Here the sample spans about 7,200 clones, 80% being singletons. The source was CD8+ T cells from peripheral blood, collected before anti-PD-1 treatment. The receptors derive from a human donor with melanoma.

The J gene is TRBJ2-2, the V gene TRBV4-1, with no clear D. Trimming removed 4 bases from V and 1 base from J, with 10 bases in between. The CDR3 length is 15 residues. Germline-derived CDR1 and CDR2 are MGHRA and YSYEKL. CDR3 amino acids: CASSLGRGNTGELFF. As DNA, the CDR3 is TGCGCCAGCAGCCTTGGTAGAGGGAACACCGGGGAGCTGTTTTTT.

This clone was counted once. The V and J genes are TRBV2 and TRBJ2-7, with 8 bases lining up with TRBD1. After removal of 4 bases from V and 1 base from J, the junction contained 3 bases not matched to a gene. The CDR3 runs 14 residues. Per germline, CDR1 SNHLY and CDR2 FYNNEI. This CDR3 reads CASSVGTGSYEQYF. DNA of the CDR3: TGTGCCAGCAGTGTGGGGACAGGTTCCTACGAGCAGTACTTC.

This sequence joins TRBV7-9 and TRBJ2-7; TRBD2 might be the D (5 bases). Germline V gene data show CDR1 as SEHNR and CDR2 as FQNEAQ (reference sequence). The CDR3 is 15 residues long. The ends were cut back, 4 bases at V and 1 base at J, with 14 bases in the middle. CDR3 coding DNA: TGTGCCAGCAGCTCCGGGGAGTTACCATCCTACGAGCAGTACTTC. It specifies CASSSGELPSYEQYF.

This clone occurred once. V usage is TRBV12-3 or TRBV12-4 and J usage is TRBJ1-2; D is perhaps TRBD1 (5 bases). The V gene lost 1 base and the J gene lost 8 bases, with 11 bases spanning the gap. This CDR3 region has 13 residues. As DNA, the CDR3 is TGTGCCAGCAGTTTAGACGGCAGGGACGGCTACACCTTC. Its protein is CASSLDGRDGYTF.

The chain couples TRBV6-1 to TRBJ2-3; D is ambiguous. The V end was cut by 2 bases, the J end by 3 bases, with 6 bases between. This CDR3 region has 13 residues. Germline loops: CDR1 MNHNS, CDR2 SASEGT. In nucleotides, the CDR3 is TGTGCCAGCAGTGAATCGCAGACAGATACGCAGTATTTT. This codes for CASSESQTDTQYF.

The rearrangement joins TRBV7-9 to TRBJ1-2; TRBD1 is a possible D gene (5 bases). Per germline, CDR1 SEHNR and CDR2 FQNEAQ (reference sequence). The CDR3 spans 12 residues. Trimming removed 8 bases from V and 9 bases from J, with 16 bases in between. The CDR3 DNA is TGTGCCAGCTCCGGTAATCAGGGAAGCTACACCTTC. It specifies CASSGNQGSYTF.

The V gene is TRBV9, the J gene TRBJ2-5; D may be TRBD2 (6 bases). This CDR3 spans 17 amino acids. Germline V gene data show CDR1 as SGDLS and CDR2 as YYNGEE. The V end was cut by 0 bases, the J end by 0 bases, with 15 bases between. The CDR3 loop reads CASSVGPTRRDQETQYF. CDR3 nucleotides: TGTGCCAGCAGCGTAGGACCAACCAGGAGGGACCAAGAGACCCAGTACTTC.

This chain joins TRBV11-2 and TRBJ1-1; TRBD1 might be the D (6 bases). Germline V gene lookup returns CDR1 SGHAT and CDR2 FQNNGV. V lost 1 base and J 3 bases, leaving 9 bases between the germline ends. The CDR3 has 14 residues. The CDR3 loop is CASSLVPGDTEAFF. Here the CDR3 DNA reads TGTGCCAGCAGCTTAGTTCCAGGGGACACTGAAGCTTTCTTT.

This clone was seen only a few times. The V gene is TRBV2, the J gene TRBJ2-3, with TRBD2 matching 8 bases. The CDR3 is 15 residues long. V shed 6 bases and J 2 bases; nucleotides not matched to a gene: 7. The germline CDR1 and CDR2 sequences are SNHLY and FYNNEI. The CDR3 region is CASSETSGLTDTQYF. In DNA, the CDR3 is TGTGCCAGCAGCGAAACTAGCGGACTCACAGATACGCAGTATTTT. The full variable domain, completed using reference TRBV2 and TRBJ2-3, is EPEVTQTPSHQVTQMGQEVILRCVPISNHLYFYWYRQILGQKVEFLVSFYNNEISEKSEIFDDQFSVERPDGSNFTLKIRSTKLEDSAMYFCASSETSGLTDTQYFGPGTRLTVL.

This chain connects TRBV5-4 to TRBJ2-2; D could derive from TRBD1 or TRBD2 (5 bases each). CDR3 length: 16 amino acids. Between the trimmed V and J ends, which lost 4 bases and 6 bases, there was a span of 19 bases. CDR1 and CDR2 (germline): SGHNT, YYREEE (reference sequence). CDR3 DNA sequence: TGTGCCAGCAGCGATCGGGAAAGCACAGGACCCGGGGAGCTGTTTTTT. This codes for CASSDRESTGPGELFF.

The chain couples TRBV7-9 to TRBJ2-5; 13 bases are shared with TRBD2. The CDR3 totals 16 residues. Trimming took 7 bases from V and 5 from J; bases not matched to a gene: 10. CDR1 and CDR2 (germline): SEHNR, FQNEAQ (reference sequence). CDR3 nucleotide sequence: TGTGCCAGCAAGGATCCGGGACTAGCGGGGTCTGAGACCCAGTACTTC. This sequence encodes CASKDPGLAGSETQYF.

The chain uses TRBV27 and TRBJ1-5; D not resolved. Germline CDR1 MNHEY, CDR2 SMNVEV (reference sequence). The CDR3 extends over 15 amino acids. Trimming cost V 3 bases and J 0 bases, with 9 bases left between them. The CDR3 loop reads CASSFASLSNQPQHF. CDR3 coding DNA: TGTGCCAGCAGTTTCGCCAGCCTTAGCAATCAGCCCCAGCATTTT.

The genes are TRBV27 and TRBJ1-1, with no clear D. The CDR3 sequence is 14 residues long. CDR1 is MNHEY and CDR2 is SMNVEV in the germline V gene (reference sequence). Trimming took off 2 bases at V and 1 base at J, with 8 bases between the two ends. As DNA, the CDR3 is TGTGCCAGCAGTTTAACACGAGGGAACACTGAAGCTTTCTTT. Its protein is CASSLTRGNTEAFF.

This clone has only a few counts. The chain has TRBV19 and TRBJ1-1; D may be TRBD1 (6 bases). The CDR3 has 15 residues. Trimming cost V 4 bases and J 3 bases, with 15 bases left between them. Germline V lookup: CDR1 LNHDA, CDR2 SQIVND (reference sequence). The CDR3 region has the DNA TGTGCCAGTAGTACAGGGGCCGGGTTTCACACTGAAGCTTTCTTT. As protein: CASSTGAGFHTEAFF. The complete variable domain, with remaining parts taken from reference TRBV19 and TRBJ1-1, reads DGGITQSPKYLFRKEGQNVTLSCEQNLNHDAMYWYRQDPGQGLRLIYYSQIVNDFQKGDIAEGYSVSREKKESFPLTVTSAQKNPTAFYLCASSTGAGFHTEAFFGQGTRLTVV.

This rearrangement joins TRBV9 to TRBJ2-3; D gene ambiguous. Germline CDR1 and CDR2: SGDLS and YYNGEE. Trimming removed 0 bases at V and 2 bases at J, with 7 bases between. This CDR3 has 14 amino acids. CDR3 sequence (DNA): TGTGCCAGCAGCGTAGGTTCTTACACAGATACGCAGTATTTT. Its protein product is CASSVGSYTDTQYF.

CDR3 residues: CASSQVVRRGTLGEQYF. The CDR3 DNA reads TGTGCCAGCAGCCAAGTAGTAAGGCGGGGCACTTTGGGCGAGCAGTACTTC. The chain uses TRBV14 and TRBJ2-7, with D tentatively TRBD2 (6 bases). Trimming cost V 1 base and J 6 bases, with 22 bases left between them. The CDR3 is 17 residues long. The germline CDR1 and CDR2 sequences are SGHDN and FVKESK.

Here the CDR3 reads CASSPYTPRLYGYTF. CDR3 sequence (DNA): TGTGCCAGCAGTCCCTACACCCCCAGGCTTTATGGCTACACCTTC. The chain carries TRBV27 and TRBJ1-2, with unresolved D. Germline assignment: CDR1 MNHEY and CDR2 SMNVEV (reference sequence). This CDR3 spans 15 amino acids. V lost 5 bases and J 5 bases, leaving 18 bases between the germline ends.